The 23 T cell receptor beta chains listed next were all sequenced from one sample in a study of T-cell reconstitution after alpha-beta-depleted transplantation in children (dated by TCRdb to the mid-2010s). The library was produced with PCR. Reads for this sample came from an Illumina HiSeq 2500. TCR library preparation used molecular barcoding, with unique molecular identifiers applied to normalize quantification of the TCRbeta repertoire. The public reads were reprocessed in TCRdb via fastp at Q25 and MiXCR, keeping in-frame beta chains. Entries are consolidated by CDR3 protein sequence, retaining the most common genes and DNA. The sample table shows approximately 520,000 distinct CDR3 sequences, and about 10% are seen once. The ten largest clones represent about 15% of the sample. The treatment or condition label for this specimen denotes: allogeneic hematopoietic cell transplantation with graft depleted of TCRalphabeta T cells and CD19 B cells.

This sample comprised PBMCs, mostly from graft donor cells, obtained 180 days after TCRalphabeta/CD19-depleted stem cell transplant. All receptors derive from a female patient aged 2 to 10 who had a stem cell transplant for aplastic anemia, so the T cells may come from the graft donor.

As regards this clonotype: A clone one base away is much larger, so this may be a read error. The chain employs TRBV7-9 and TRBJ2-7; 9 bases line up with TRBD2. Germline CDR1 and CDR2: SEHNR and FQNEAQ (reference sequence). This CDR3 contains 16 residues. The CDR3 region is CPSSHREASGISEQYF. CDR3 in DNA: TGTCCCAGCAGCCACCGGGAGGCTAGCGGGATCTCCGAGCAGTACTTC.

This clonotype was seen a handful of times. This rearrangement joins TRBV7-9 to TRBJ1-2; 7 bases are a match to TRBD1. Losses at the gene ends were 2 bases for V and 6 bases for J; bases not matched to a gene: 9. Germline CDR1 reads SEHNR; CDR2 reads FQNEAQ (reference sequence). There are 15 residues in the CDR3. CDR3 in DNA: TGTGCCAGCAGCTTACTGAGACAGGGAGTCCATGGCTACACCTTC. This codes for CASSLLRQGVHGYTF. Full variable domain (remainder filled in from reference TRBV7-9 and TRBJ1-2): DTGVSQNPRHKITKRGQNVTFRCDPISEHNRLYWYRQTLGQGPEFLTYFQNEAQLEKSRLLSDRFSAERPKGSFSTLEIQRTEQGDSAMYLCASSLLRQGVHGYTFGSGTRLTVV.

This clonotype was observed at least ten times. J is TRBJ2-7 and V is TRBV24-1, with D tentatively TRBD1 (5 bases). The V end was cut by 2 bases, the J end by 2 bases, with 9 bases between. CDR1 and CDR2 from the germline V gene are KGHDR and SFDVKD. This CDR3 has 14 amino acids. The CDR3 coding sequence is TGTGCCACCAGTGATTCAGGGTCACCCTACGAGCAGTACTTC. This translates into CATSDSGSPYEQYF.

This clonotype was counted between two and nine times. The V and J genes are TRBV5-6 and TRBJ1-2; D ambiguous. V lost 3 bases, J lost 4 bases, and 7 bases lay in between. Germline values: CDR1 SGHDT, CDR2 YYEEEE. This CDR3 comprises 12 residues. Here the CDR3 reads CASSWYSYGYTF. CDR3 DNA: TGTGCCAGCAGCTGGTACAGCTATGGCTACACCTTC.

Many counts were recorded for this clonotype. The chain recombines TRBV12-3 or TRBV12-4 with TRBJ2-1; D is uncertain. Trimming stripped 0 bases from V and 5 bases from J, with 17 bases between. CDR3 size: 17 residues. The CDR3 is CASSLALLVGSNNEQFF. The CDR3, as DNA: TGTGCCAGCAGTTTAGCCCTCCTAGTGGGGTCCAACAATGAGCAGTTCTTC.

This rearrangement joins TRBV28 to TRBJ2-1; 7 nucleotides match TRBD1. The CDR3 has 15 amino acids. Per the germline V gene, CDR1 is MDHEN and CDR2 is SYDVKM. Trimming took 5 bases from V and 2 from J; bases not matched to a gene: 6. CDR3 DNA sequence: TGTGCCAGCAGTCACCGGGACAGAACCTACAATGAGCAGTTCTTC. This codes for CASSHRDRTYNEQFF.

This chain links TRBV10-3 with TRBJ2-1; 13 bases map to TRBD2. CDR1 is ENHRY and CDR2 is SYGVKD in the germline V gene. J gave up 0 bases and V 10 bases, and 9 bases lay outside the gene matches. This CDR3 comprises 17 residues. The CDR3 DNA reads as TGTGCCACCTTACTAGCGGGAGGGATCAGCTCCTACAATGAGCAGTTCTTC. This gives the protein CATLLAGGISSYNEQFF.

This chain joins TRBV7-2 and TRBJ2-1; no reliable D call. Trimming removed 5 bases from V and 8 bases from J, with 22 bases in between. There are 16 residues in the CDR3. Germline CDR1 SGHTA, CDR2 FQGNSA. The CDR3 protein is CASSPTQRLVRYEQFF. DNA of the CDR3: TGTGCCAGCAGCCCCACACAGAGACTGGTTAGGTATGAGCAGTTCTTC.

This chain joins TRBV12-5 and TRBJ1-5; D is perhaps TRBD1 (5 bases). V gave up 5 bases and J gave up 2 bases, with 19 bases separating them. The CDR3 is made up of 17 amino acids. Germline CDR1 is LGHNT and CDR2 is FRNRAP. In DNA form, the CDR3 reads TGTGCTAGTGGTGCTCGGGGACTTCTCGGGGGCAATCAGCCCCAGCATTTT. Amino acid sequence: CASGARGLLGGNQPQHF.

The CDR3 here is CASSPGLASDEQFF. CDR3 DNA sequence: TGTGCCAGCAGTCCGGGACTAGCAAGCGATGAGCAGTTCTTC. The rearrangement joins TRBV6-1 to TRBJ2-1; 9 positions match TRBD2. The germline CDR1 and CDR2 sequences are MNHNS and SASEGT. The CDR3 contains 14 residues. V was pared by 5 bases and J by 8 bases, with 7 bases of the junction left unmatched.

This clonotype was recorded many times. CDR3 region: CASSPPDRRLNYGYTF. The CDR3 bases are TGTGCCAGCTCACCACCGGACAGGAGGTTAAACTATGGCTACACCTTC. This chain uses TRBV18 with TRBJ1-2; 7 positions match TRBD1. The CDR3 is made up of 16 amino acids. The V and J ends lost 0 bases and 2 bases, in that order; junction bases with no gene match: 6. Germline-derived CDR1 and CDR2 are KGHSH and LQKENI.

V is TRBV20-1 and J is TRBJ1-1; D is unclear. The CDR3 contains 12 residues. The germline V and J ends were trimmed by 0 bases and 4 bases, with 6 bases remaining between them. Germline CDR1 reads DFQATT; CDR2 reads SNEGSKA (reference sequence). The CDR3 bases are TGCAGTGCTAGAGATCAACTCACTGAAGCTTTCTTT. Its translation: CSARDQLTEAFF.

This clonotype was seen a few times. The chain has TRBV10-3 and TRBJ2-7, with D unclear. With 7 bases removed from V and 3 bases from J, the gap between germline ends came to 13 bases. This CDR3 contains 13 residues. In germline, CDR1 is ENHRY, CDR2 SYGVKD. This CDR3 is CAINSWQNYEQYF. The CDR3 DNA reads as TGTGCCATCAATTCTTGGCAGAACTACGAGCAGTACTTC.

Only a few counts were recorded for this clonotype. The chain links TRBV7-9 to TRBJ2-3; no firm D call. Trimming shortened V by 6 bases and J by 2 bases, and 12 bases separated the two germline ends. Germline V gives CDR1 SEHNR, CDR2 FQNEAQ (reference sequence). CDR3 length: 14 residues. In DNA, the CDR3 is TGTGCCAGCAGTTTCCCTTTTTACACAGATACGCAGTATTTT. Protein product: CASSFPFYTDTQYF.

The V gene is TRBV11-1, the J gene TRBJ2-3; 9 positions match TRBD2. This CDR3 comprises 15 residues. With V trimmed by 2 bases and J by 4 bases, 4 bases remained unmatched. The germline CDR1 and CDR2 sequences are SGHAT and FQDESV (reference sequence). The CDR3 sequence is CASSLRGGAPDTQYF. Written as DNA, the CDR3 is TGTGCCAGCAGCTTACGCGGGGGGGCGCCAGATACGCAGTATTTT.

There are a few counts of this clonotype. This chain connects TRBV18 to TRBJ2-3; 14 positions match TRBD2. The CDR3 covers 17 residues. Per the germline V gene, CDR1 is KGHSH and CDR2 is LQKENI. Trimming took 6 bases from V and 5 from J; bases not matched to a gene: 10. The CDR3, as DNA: TGTGCCAGCTCGACTAGCGGGAGGGCCTTGACTTTAGATACGCAGTATTTT. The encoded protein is CASSTSGRALTLDTQYF.

The CDR3 protein is CATSNEGAGGSYNEQFF. The CDR3 DNA reads as TGTGCCACCAGCAACGAGGGAGCCGGCGGGTCCTACAATGAGCAGTTCTTC. V is TRBV15 and J is TRBJ2-1, with D possibly TRBD2 on 5 matching bases. Deletions cut 4 bases from V and 1 base from J, with 17 bases between. Germline V gives CDR1 LNHNV, CDR2 YYDKDF (reference sequence). This CDR3 is built from 17 residues. The entire variable domain, with the rest obtained from reference TRBV15 and TRBJ2-1, is as follows: DAMVIQNPRYQVTQFGKPVTLSCSQTLNHNVMYWYQQKSSQAPKLLFHYYDKDFNNEADTPDNFQSRRPNTSFCFLDIRSPGLGDTAMYLCATSNEGAGGSYNEQFFGPGTRLTVL.

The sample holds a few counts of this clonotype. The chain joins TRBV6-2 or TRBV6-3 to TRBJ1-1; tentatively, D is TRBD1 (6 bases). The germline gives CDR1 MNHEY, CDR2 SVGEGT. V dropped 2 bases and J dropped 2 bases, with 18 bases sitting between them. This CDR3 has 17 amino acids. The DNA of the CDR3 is TGTGCCAGCAGTTACCCTTCTCCTTGGACAGTCAACACTGAAGCTTTCTTT. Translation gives CASSYPSPWTVNTEAFF.

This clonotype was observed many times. The CDR3: CASSVGGSANTGELFF. The CDR3 DNA sequence: TGTGCCAGCAGCGTAGGGGGGAGTGCGAACACCGGGGAGCTGTTTTTT. The V gene is TRBV9, the J gene TRBJ2-2, with D possibly called TRBD1 or TRBD2 (5 bases each). CDR1 and CDR2 (germline): SGDLS, YYNGEE. The CDR3 covers 16 residues. Trimming removed 0 bases at V and 0 bases at J, with 9 bases between.

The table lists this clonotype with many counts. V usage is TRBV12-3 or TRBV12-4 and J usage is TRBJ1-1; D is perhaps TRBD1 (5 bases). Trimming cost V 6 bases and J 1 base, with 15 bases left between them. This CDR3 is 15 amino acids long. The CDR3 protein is CASSYTLDRNTEAFF. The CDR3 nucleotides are TGTGCCAGCAGCTATACTCTTGACAGGAACACTGAAGCTTTCTTT.

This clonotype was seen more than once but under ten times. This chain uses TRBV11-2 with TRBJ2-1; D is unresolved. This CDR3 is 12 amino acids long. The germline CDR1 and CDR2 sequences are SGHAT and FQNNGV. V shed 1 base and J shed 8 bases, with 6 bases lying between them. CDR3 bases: TGTGCCAGCAGCTTAGTTCTCCATGAGCAGTTCTTC. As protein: CASSLVLHEQFF.

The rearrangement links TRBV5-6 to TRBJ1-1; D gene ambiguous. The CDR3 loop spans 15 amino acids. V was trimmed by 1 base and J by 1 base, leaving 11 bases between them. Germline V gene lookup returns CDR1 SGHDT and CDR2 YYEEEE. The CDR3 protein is CASSLNHSRNTEAFF. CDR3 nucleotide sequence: TGTGCCAGCAGCTTGAATCACAGCCGGAACACTGAAGCTTTCTTT.

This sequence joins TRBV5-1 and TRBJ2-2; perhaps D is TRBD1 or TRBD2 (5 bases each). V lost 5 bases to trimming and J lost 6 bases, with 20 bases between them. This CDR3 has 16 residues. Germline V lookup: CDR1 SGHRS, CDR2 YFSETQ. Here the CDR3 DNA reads TGCGCCAGCAGGGGATTGAGGGGCAGAGATCCCGGGGAGCTGTTTTTT. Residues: CASRGLRGRDPGELFF.